This TCR beta chain appears in the sequencing data of a study of T cells of healthy individuals. The CDR3 contains 14 residues. Trimming stripped 5 bases from V and 10 bases from J, with 18 bases between. Per germline, CDR1 SGHTA and CDR2 FQGNSA. This clonotype was seen at least ten times. TCRdb re-analysed the 5' RACE reads in MiXCR, keeping a single row per CDR3 protein. The repertoire includes around 53,000 distinct CDR3 sequences, around 15% of them detected once, and 15% to 20% sits in the top ten. This receptor was identified in a human donor in good health. J is TRBJ2-1 and V is TRBV7-2; either TRBD1 or TRBD2 may supply D (5 bases each). This chain's CDR3 is CASSPAGTVYEQFF. CDR3 nucleotide sequence: TGTGCCAGCAGCCCCGCCGGGACGGTCTACGAGCAGTTCTTC.